These 17 T cell receptor beta chains came from one sample sequenced in a study of OX40 agonist ivuxolimab in advanced cancers. The library was prepared using the immunoSEQ multiplex PCR assay. The immuneACCESS repertoire file appears here via TCRdb, limited to in-frame rearrangements. These files lack a portion of the clones; in checked studies, under half of the deficit traces to unresolved V genes, and the cause of the others is not known. Present in this sample are 13,000 or so clones, approximately 80% of which were seen just once. The top ten clones comprise under 35% of the sample. The sequenced sample was CD4+ or CD8+ T cells sorted from blood, obtained in a trial of the OX40 agonist ivuxolimab. These receptors were obtained from an adult with an advanced solid tumor such as melanoma, head and neck, liver or kidney cancer.

The chain couples TRBV19 to TRBJ1-2; 10 positions agree with TRBD1. CDR1 is LNHDA and CDR2 is SQIVND in the germline V gene (reference sequence). V shed 5 bases and J 5 bases; nucleotides not matched to a gene: 8. This CDR3 is built from 15 residues. As DNA, the CDR3 is TGTGCCAGTAGTCTGACGGGACAGGGGATATATGGCTACACCTTC. It yields the protein CASSLTGQGIYGYTF. The variable domain in full, with the rest retrieved from reference TRBV19 and TRBJ1-2, is DGGITQSPKYLFRKEGQNVTLSCEQNLNHDAMYWYRQDPGQGLRLIYYSQIVNDFQKGDIAEGYSVSREKKESFPLTVTSAQKNPTAFYLCASSLTGQGIYGYTFGSGTRLTVV.

By share, this clone ranks as medium-sized. The CDR3: CASSSRTSGIGEQFF. The CDR3 DNA follows: TGTGCCAGCAGTAGCCGGACTAGCGGGATCGGTGAGCAGTTCTTC. The chain employs TRBV6-5 and TRBJ2-1; 12 bases match TRBD2. Germline CDR1 reads MNHEY; CDR2 reads SVGAGI. Trimming at V came to 5 bases and at J to 9 bases, leaving 8 bases not matched to a gene. This CDR3 contains 15 residues.

CDR3 nucleotide sequence: TGTGCCAGCAGTTACAAGGGACAGCTCTATGGCTACACCTTC. Amino acids: CASSYKGQLYGYTF. The genes are TRBV6-5 and TRBJ1-2, with 7 bases aligning to TRBD1. J gave up 4 bases and V 2 bases, and 4 bases lay outside the gene matches. This CDR3 is 14 amino acids long. Per the germline V gene, CDR1 is MNHEY and CDR2 is SVGAGI.

For this clone: The same CDR3 is also encoded by other DNA sequences in this sample. V usage is TRBV7-9 and J usage is TRBJ2-5, with D hard to call. Trimming cost V 5 bases and J 2 bases, with 12 bases left between them. The CDR3 is 14 amino acids. The germline V gene has CDR1 SEHNR and CDR2 FQNEAQ (reference sequence). The CDR3 DNA sequence: TGTGCCAGCAGCCTACGAGCCGGTCAAGAGACCCAGTACTTC. As protein: CASSLRAGQETQYF.

In nucleotides, the CDR3 is TGTGCCAGCAGATCACAGGGGGAAGCTTTCTTT. Translated, it gives CASRSQGEAFF. The chain links TRBV6-5 to TRBJ1-1; 7 bases are a match to TRBD1. V was clipped by 6 bases and J by 8 bases; unmatched bases: 3. Germline-derived CDR1 and CDR2 are MNHEY and SVGAGI. This CDR3 has 11 residues.

This chain links TRBV7-9 with TRBJ2-7, with TRBD1 matching over 10 bases. The germline gives CDR1 SEHNR, CDR2 FQNEAQ (reference sequence). The CDR3 has 16 residues. The trim removed 0 bases at V and 7 bases at J, leaving 9 bases unmatched. This CDR3 reads CASSLAEGTGAREQYF. Here the CDR3 DNA reads TGTGCCAGCAGCTTAGCGGAAGGGACAGGGGCTCGAGAGCAGTACTTC. The full variable domain, its missing parts supplied by reference TRBV7-9 and TRBJ2-7, is DTGVSQNPRHKITKRGQNVTFRCDPISEHNRLYWYRQTLGQGPEFLTYFQNEAQLEKSRLLSDRFSAERPKGSFSTLEIQRTEQGDSAMYLCASSLAEGTGAREQYFGPGTRLTVT.

V is TRBV2 and J is TRBJ1-2; D is unclear. V was pared by 9 bases and J by 7 bases, with 18 bases between. This CDR3 region has 13 residues. CDR1 and CDR2 from the germline V gene are SNHLY and FYNNEI. CDR3 amino acids: CASSRGDLRGYTF. The DNA for the CDR3 is TGTGCCAGTTCCCGCGGGGATTTACGTGGCTACACCTTC.

This clone was detected a few times. The V call is TRBV28, the J call TRBJ2-3; 10 bases are shared with TRBD1. There are 15 residues in the CDR3. Per the germline V gene, CDR1 is MDHEN and CDR2 is SYDVKM. V shed 7 bases and J 5 bases; nucleotides not matched to a gene: 9. DNA of the CDR3: TGTGCCAGCACCCTAGGTGACAGGGGGCAAGATACGCAGTATTTT. Protein: CASTLGDRGQDTQYF. Looking up the rest from reference TRBV28 and TRBJ2-3 gives the full variable domain: DVKVTQSSRYLVKRTGEKVFLECVQDMDHENMFWYRQDPGLGLRLIYFSYDVKMKEKGDIPEGYSVSREKKERFSLILESASTNQTSMYLCASTLGDRGQDTQYFGPGTRLTVL.

The chain couples TRBV28 to TRBJ2-1, with 13 bases matching TRBD2. Germline V gene data show CDR1 as MDHEN and CDR2 as SYDVKM. CDR3 length: 16 amino acids. J lost 10 bases, V lost 4 bases, and 10 bases had no gene match. The CDR3: CASSSPGLAGVGEQFF. DNA of the CDR3: TGTGCCAGCAGTTCACCTGGACTAGCGGGAGTTGGGGAGCAGTTCTTC.

The rearrangement uses TRBV27 and TRBJ2-1, with 7 bases aligning to TRBD2. Germline assignment: CDR1 MNHEY and CDR2 SMNVEV (reference sequence). The V gene end was trimmed by 4 bases and the J gene end by 4 bases; junction bases not matched to a gene: 13. This CDR3 has 17 amino acids. Here the CDR3 reads CASSSRDQGRVYNEQFF. DNA of the CDR3: TGTGCCAGCAGTTCCCGGGACCAAGGGAGGGTATACAATGAGCAGTTCTTC.

The chain carries TRBV14 and TRBJ2-5; D might be TRBD2 (7 bases). The ends were cut back, 0 bases at V and 3 bases at J, with 14 bases in the middle. The CDR3 loop spans 16 amino acids. Germline V CDR1 and CDR2: SGHDN, FVKESK. CDR3 DNA: TGTGCCAGCAGCCAAGATAAGGGGGGGGATGAAGAGACCCAGTACTTC. Its translation: CASSQDKGGDEETQYF.

The rearrangement uses TRBV6-1 and TRBJ1-1; 9 bases map to TRBD1. There are 14 residues in the CDR3. Looked up from germline, CDR1 is MNHNS and CDR2 is SASEGT. The V segment lost 4 bases and the J segment 4 bases; nucleotides outside the gene matches: 4. This chain's CDR3 is CASSADRGGTEAFF. In DNA form, the CDR3 reads TGTGCCAGCAGTGCCGACAGGGGGGGCACTGAAGCTTTCTTT.

The chain has TRBV5-6 and TRBJ2-5; D gene uncertain. The J call may be faulty, since TRBJ2-7 better matches the DNA end. Germline V lookup: CDR1 SGHDT, CDR2 YYEEEE. CDR3 size: 14 residues. The CDR3 DNA reads as TGTGCCAGCAGCTTATCTAGGAACTCCTACGAGCAGTACTTC. Translating it yields CASSLSRNSYEQYF.

This chain connects TRBV14 to TRBJ2-5, with D unclear. Germline V CDR1 and CDR2: SGHDN, FVKESK. This CDR3 has 14 amino acids. Trimming removed 0 bases from V and 5 bases from J, with 10 bases in between. CDR3 protein: CASSQDTSDETQYF. CDR3 bases: TGTGCCAGCAGCCAAGATACCTCCGACGAGACCCAGTACTTC.

The CDR3 reads CASSLSYGHPDGYTF. In nucleotides, the CDR3 is TGTGCCAGCAGTTTATCGTACGGACATCCGGATGGCTACACCTTC. The chain couples TRBV27 to TRBJ1-2; D is possibly TRBD1 (5 bases). Germline values: CDR1 MNHEY, CDR2 SMNVEV (reference sequence). This CDR3 is 15 amino acids long. V was pared by 0 bases and J by 6 bases, with 14 bases between.

The chain has TRBV5-1 and TRBJ2-7, with D unclear. The length of the CDR3 is 12 residues. The germline CDR1 and CDR2 sequences are SGHRS and YFSETQ. The V gene lost 0 bases and the J gene lost 7 bases, with 8 bases spanning the gap. As DNA, the CDR3 is TGCGCCAGCAGCTTGGCCGGGCTGGAGCAGTACTTC. It specifies CASSLAGLEQYF.

The gene calls are TRBV6-1 and TRBJ2-7; 9 nucleotides agree with TRBD2. CDR1 MNHNS and CDR2 SASEGT come from the germline V gene. This CDR3 comprises 14 residues. Losses at the gene ends were 8 bases for V and 2 bases for J; bases not matched to a gene: 7. The CDR3 nucleotides read TGTGCCAGCCTGTGGGCTAGCGGGGCCTACGAGCAGTACTTC. This encodes CASLWASGAYEQYF.